The 32 T cell receptor beta chains given below trace back to one sample, sequenced in a study of blood T cells in healthy people across ages. Primed by a sample-barcoded 5' primer and a J-beta primer mix, a second PCR proceeded for roughly 7 to 11 cycles. TCRdb reprocessed the 5' RACE reads with MiXCR, giving one entry per CDR3 protein. Seen here are hundreds of thousands of distinct CDR3 sequences, approximately 29% observed once, and the top ten hold about 16%. Sequencing input: blood. Receptor source: a woman of 80 years or more in good health.

This clonotype was observed many times. The V and J genes are TRBV6-2 or TRBV6-3 and TRBJ2-1; D unclear. The germline gives CDR1 MNHEY, CDR2 SVGEGT. Trimming removed 2 bases from V and 2 bases from J, with 4 bases in between. The CDR3 sequence is 13 residues long. The DNA for the CDR3 is TGTGCCAGCAGTTACGGGGCCTACAATGAGCAGTTCTTC. This codes for CASSYGAYNEQFF.

V gene TRBV12-3 or TRBV12-4 combines with J gene TRBJ2-3; D remains unclear. The CDR3 sequence is 11 residues long. V was trimmed by 9 bases and J by 11 bases, leaving 15 bases between them. The CDR3 sequence is CARARADVQYF. CDR3 nucleotide sequence: TGTGCCAGAGCCCGAGCAGATGTGCAGTATTTT.

This clonotype was counted at least ten times. The chain combines TRBV11-2 with TRBJ2-1; 8 bases fit TRBD1. Germline V gene sequence: CDR1 SGHAT, CDR2 FQNNGV. J lost 7 bases, V lost 1 base, and 9 bases had no gene match. This CDR3 is 16 amino acids long. The CDR3 DNA is TGTGCCAGCAGCTTAGGATGGCGGACAGGGAGGAATGAGCAGTTCTTC. Its protein is CASSLGWRTGRNEQFF.

This clonotype was recorded many times. The chain links TRBV12-3 or TRBV12-4 to TRBJ1-2; D gene uncertain. The CDR3 has 11 residues. V was shortened by 4 bases and J by 8 bases, with 8 bases between the two germline ends. Here the CDR3 DNA reads TGTGCCAGCAGTTGGACTGGGGGCTACACCTTC. Its translation is CASSWTGGYTF.

The V gene is TRBV3-1, the J gene TRBJ2-2, with no clear D. The CDR3 is 13 residues long. With 0 bases removed from V and 4 bases from J, the gap between germline ends came to 3 bases. CDR1 LGHDT and CDR2 YNNKEL come from the germline V gene (reference sequence). DNA of the CDR3: TGTGCCAGCAGCCAAGATCCCACCGGGGAGCTGTTTTTT. As protein: CASSQDPTGELFF.

This chain connects TRBV20-1 to TRBJ1-5; D is perhaps TRBD1 (5 bases). Germline CDR1 and CDR2: DFQATT and SNEGSKA (reference sequence). The CDR3 sequence is 15 residues long. V lost 6 bases and J 1 base, leaving 16 bases between the germline ends. The CDR3 DNA follows: TGCAGTGCCCTAGAGATAAGGGGAAGCAATCAGCCCCAGCATTTT. This sequence encodes CSALEIRGSNQPQHF.

Only a few counts were recorded for this clonotype. This may stem from a read error, because a much larger clone lies one nucleotide away. The chain has TRBV5-6 and TRBJ1-2; D is perhaps TRBD1 (5 bases). V lost 7 bases and J lost 2, with 15 bases in between. Germline CDR1 SGHDT, CDR2 YYEEEE. CDR3 length: 14 amino acids. CDR3 in amino acids: CASWERGRNYGYTF. CDR3 DNA: TGTGCCAGCTGGGAACGGGGACGGAACTATGGCTACACCTTC.

This clonotype was seen at least ten times. The CDR3 DNA follows: TGTGCCAGCAGCCCAAGCGGGGGTTCAGGTCCGGGGACCCAGTACTTC. Translated: CASSPSGGSGPGTQYF. This chain connects TRBV6-2 or TRBV6-3 to TRBJ2-5, with 8 bases matching TRBD2. The CDR3 runs 16 residues. The J segment lost 7 bases and the V segment lost 6 bases, leaving 16 bases of the junction unmatched. Germline V CDR1 and CDR2: MNHEY, SVGEGT.

This clonotype turned up a few times. This chain joins TRBV20-1 and TRBJ1-1; D is perhaps TRBD1 (5 bases). CDR1 is DFQATT and CDR2 is SNEGSKA in the germline V gene (reference sequence). This CDR3 spans 12 amino acids. Trimming took 5 bases from V and 1 from J, leaving 8 bases between them. The CDR3 reads CSAARENTEAFF. The CDR3 DNA reads TGCAGTGCTGCCAGGGAGAACACTGAAGCTTTCTTT.

The rearrangement uses TRBV7-2 and TRBJ2-7, with a tentative D call TRBD2 (6 bases). The J call may be mistaken, given a closer DNA end match to TRBJ2-5. Germline lookup yields CDR1 SGHTA and CDR2 FQGNSA. The CDR3 has 14 residues. The CDR3 DNA follows: TGTGCCAGCAGTTCGGCCCCTAGGGGAGGGACCCAGTACTTC. Protein: CASSSAPRGGTQYF.

As concerns this clonotype: A much larger clone differs by one base, so this may be a read error. The V and J genes are TRBV12-3 or TRBV12-4 and TRBJ2-3; 8 nucleotides match TRBD2. After removal of 6 bases from V and 4 bases from J, the junction contained 12 bases not matched to a gene. There are 16 residues in the CDR3. CDR3 nucleotides: TGTGCCAGCAGCTTCTACGGGAGGGCCCGTCCAGATACGCAGTATTTT. This sequence encodes CASSFYGRARPDTQYF.

This clonotype was seen ten or more times. J is TRBJ2-4 and V is TRBV5-1, with 7 bases identical to TRBD1. There are 16 residues in the CDR3. Germline lookup yields CDR1 SGHRS and CDR2 YFSETQ. Germline trimming cut 2 bases from V and 0 bases from J; bases unmatched to any gene: 5. The CDR3 DNA reads as TGCGCCAGCAGCTTTGGACAGGCACTAGCCAAAAACATTCAGTACTTC. As protein: CASSFGQALAKNIQYF.

There are a few counts of this clonotype. This chain uses TRBV19 with TRBJ2-1, with D possibly called TRBD1 or TRBD2 (6 bases each). The germline V gene encodes CDR1 LNHDA and CDR2 SQIVND (reference sequence). Between the trimmed V and J ends, which lost 1 base and 8 bases, there was a span of 18 bases. The CDR3 loop spans 16 amino acids. CDR3 sequence reads: CASSIVRGATIHEQFF. In DNA, the CDR3 is TGTGCCAGTAGTATAGTGAGGGGGGCCACCATTCATGAGCAGTTCTTC.

The chain uses TRBV4-3 and TRBJ2-3; D ambiguous. Germline V gene lookup returns CDR1 LGHNA and CDR2 YSLEER. The germline V and J ends were trimmed by 11 bases and 4 bases, with 28 bases remaining between them. The CDR3 sequence is 17 residues long. CDR3 in DNA: TGCGCCGGCGGCCAAGAATTGAGGCAGACCTGGGCAGATACGCAGTATTTT. Protein product: CAGGQELRQTWADTQYF.

The chain links TRBV4-2 to TRBJ1-5, with D possibly TRBD1 on 5 matching bases. Germline V lookup: CDR1 LGHNA, CDR2 YNFKEQ. The CDR3 runs 16 residues. V lost 0 bases and J 5 bases, leaving 14 bases between the germline ends. CDR3 bases: TGTGCCAGCAGCCAAGAGCATGGGACGATTCATCAGCCCCAGCATTTT. Encoded protein: CASSQEHGTIHQPQHF.

At least ten counts were recorded for this clonotype. The genes are TRBV6-5 and TRBJ2-3; D is possibly TRBD2 (6 bases). Trimming took off 2 bases at V and 6 bases at J, with 15 bases between the two ends. The CDR3 has 15 residues. Germline V CDR1 and CDR2: MNHEY, SVGAGI. The CDR3 DNA is TGTGCCAGCAGTTACGGTCTGGCCCGGGGGGATACGCAGTATTTT. This encodes CASSYGLARGDTQYF.

DNA for the CDR3: TGCGCCAGCAGCTTGGAATTCTATGGCTACACCTTC. Protein: CASSLEFYGYTF. This chain uses TRBV5-1 with TRBJ1-2; D not certain. The CDR3 contains 12 residues. Trimming took off 0 bases at V and 4 bases at J, with 4 bases between the two ends. CDR1 and CDR2 from the germline V gene are SGHRS and YFSETQ.

This clonotype came up many times. The chain combines TRBV5-6 with TRBJ2-3, with 13 bases matching TRBD2. J was trimmed by 5 bases and V by 4 bases; bases with no gene match: 4. Germline V gives CDR1 SGHDT, CDR2 YYEEEE. This CDR3 has 15 residues. The CDR3 bases are TGTGCCAGCAGCAGACTAGCGGGGGGAGGAGATACGCAGTATTTT. This translates into CASSRLAGGGDTQYF.

With respect to this clonotype: This may be a read error, as it is one base from a much larger clone. The genes are TRBV6-5 and TRBJ2-4, with TRBD2 matching over 7 bases. Germline loops: CDR1 MNHEY, CDR2 SVGAGI. The J segment lost 11 bases and the V segment lost 8 bases, leaving 15 bases of the junction unmatched. The CDR3 runs 14 residues. CDR3 protein: CASCTGGSGSVQYF. CDR3 coding DNA: TGTGCCAGCTGTACGGGGGGAAGTGGGAGTGTTCAGTACTTC.

The genes are TRBV4-3 and TRBJ1-1; TRBD1 is a possible D gene (6 bases). Deletions cut 2 bases from V and 4 bases from J, with 14 bases between. The germline CDR1 and CDR2 sequences are LGHNA and YSLEER. The length of the CDR3 is 15 residues. CDR3 bases: TGCGCCAGCAGCCAAAAGACAGGCTCTCGCACTGAAGCTTTCTTT. Its protein is CASSQKTGSRTEAFF.

V is TRBV19 and J is TRBJ2-3; D possibly corresponds to TRBD1 (6 bases). The CDR3 runs 16 residues. Germline loops: CDR1 LNHDA, CDR2 SQIVND (reference sequence). V gave up 1 base and J gave up 6 bases, with 17 bases separating them. In DNA form, the CDR3 reads TGTGCCAGTAGTATAGGGAGACAGGATAGTACCGATACGCAGTATTTT. It yields the protein CASSIGRQDSTDTQYF.

This rearrangement joins TRBV21-1 to TRBJ2-7; TRBD1, the D gene given by the table, was not confirmed from the DNA. TRBV21-1 is a listed pseudogene. The CDR3 is 16 residues long. CDR3 coding DNA: TGTGCCAGCAGTTTAGAAGGGGGCAGGAGATCCTACGAGCAGTACTTC. Amino acids: CASSLEGGRRSYEQYF.

At least ten counts were recorded for this clonotype. Here the CDR3 DNA reads TGTGCCAGCAGTTCGCCTAGGAGAGACCTAGCCAAAAACATTCAGTACTTC. It is translated as CASSSPRRDLAKNIQYF. The rearrangement uses TRBV5-8 and TRBJ2-4, with unresolved D. Germline V CDR1 and CDR2: SGHTS, YDEGEE. The CDR3 length is 17 residues. V was clipped by 5 bases and J by 0 bases, with 18 bases between them.

This clonotype has a count of ten or more. The gene calls are TRBV7-2 and TRBJ2-5; no reliable D call. Germline values: CDR1 SGHTA, CDR2 FQGNSA. V was trimmed by 1 base and J by 4 bases, leaving 7 bases between them. This CDR3 region has 13 residues. The CDR3: CASSLEAGETQYF. The CDR3 coding sequence is TGTGCCAGCAGCTTAGAGGCAGGAGAGACCCAGTACTTC. The variable domain in full, completed from reference TRBV7-2 and TRBJ2-5, reads GAGVSQSPSNKVTEKGKDVELRCDPISGHTALYWYRQSLGQGLEFLIYFQGNSAPDKSGLPSDRFSAERTGGSVSTLTIQRTQQEDSAVYLCASSLEAGETQYFGPGTRLLVL.

Here the CDR3 reads CASSQEKGRCSGYTF. Here the CDR3 DNA reads TGTGCCAGCAGCCAAGAGAAGGGTAGATGTAGTGGCTACACCTTC. The chain is built from TRBV14 and TRBJ1-2; D unclear. V was pared by 0 bases and J by 7 bases, with 15 bases between. Germline CDR1 SGHDN, CDR2 FVKESK. CDR3 size: 15 residues.

This clonotype has a count of ten or more. This chain links TRBV5-5 with TRBJ2-3; D is tentatively TRBD1 or TRBD2 (6 bases each). Trimming shortened V by 5 bases and J by 2 bases, and 9 bases separated the two germline ends. Germline V gene data show CDR1 as SGHKS and CDR2 as YYEKEE (reference sequence). The CDR3 consists of 13 residues. The CDR3 nucleotides read TGTGCCAGCAGGAGGGGGGTCACAGATACGCAGTATTTT. Its translation is CASRRGVTDTQYF.

This clonotype was seen a few times. Since a much larger clone is just one base distant, this may be a read error. The chain uses TRBV28 and TRBJ1-5; a possible D gene is TRBD1 (5 bases). Between the trimmed V and J ends, which lost 8 bases and 6 bases, there was a span of 20 bases. Looked up from germline, CDR1 is MDHEN and CDR2 is SYDVKM. This CDR3 is built from 15 residues. In DNA, the CDR3 is TGTGCCAGCGCCCGGGTTACCGGGGGTGGTCAGCCCCAGCATTTT. Protein product: CASARVTGGGQPQHF.

This clonotype was counted at least ten times. The chain is built from TRBV4-1 and TRBJ1-1; a weak D match, TRBD1 (5 bases). V dropped 1 base and J dropped 2 bases, with 23 bases sitting between them. The CDR3 runs to 19 residues. Germline CDR1 reads MGHRA; CDR2 reads YSYEKL. The CDR3 loop is CASSQGGLNTAGVNTEAFF. CDR3 bases: TGCGCCAGCAGCCAAGGGGGACTTAACACTGCGGGGGTTAACACTGAAGCTTTCTTT.

A few counts support this clonotype. The junction differs from germline at one of its ends, possibly a read error. This sequence joins TRBV7-2 and TRBJ2-7, with D tentatively TRBD1 or TRBD2 (6 bases each). The CDR3 contains 14 residues. CDR1 is SGHTA, CDR2 FQGNSA, per germline. CDR3 DNA sequence: TGTGCCAGCGGCTTCGAGGGGGGAAGGTACGAGCAGTACTTC. As protein: CASGFEGGRYEQYF.

This clonotype was detected many times. The rearrangement uses TRBV12-3 or TRBV12-4 and TRBJ2-3; D uncertain. CDR3 size: 14 residues. V was pared by 1 base and J by 2 bases, with 7 bases between. The CDR3 DNA follows: TGTGCCAGCAGTTTAGACGGACCCACAGATACGCAGTATTTT. Translated: CASSLDGPTDTQYF.

The table lists this clonotype with many counts. The rearrangement joins TRBV5-1 to TRBJ2-7, with a weak D call TRBD2 (6 bases). The CDR3 runs to 17 residues. Germline V CDR1 and CDR2: SGHRS, YFSETQ. V was cut by 3 bases and J by 3 bases, with 22 bases left in between. The CDR3 is CASSSNPSPLGGYEQYF. In DNA form, the CDR3 reads TGCGCCAGCAGCTCCAACCCCAGTCCCCTCGGGGGCTACGAGCAGTACTTC. Drawing the rest from reference TRBV5-1 and TRBJ2-7, the complete variable domain is KAGVTQTPRYLIKTRGQQVTLSCSPISGHRSVSWYQQTPGQGLQFLFEYFSETQRNKGNFPGRFSGRQFSNSRSEMNVSTLELGDSALYLCASSSNPSPLGGYEQYFGPGTRLTVT.

The V and J genes are TRBV2 and TRBJ1-5; possible D gene TRBD1, 5 bases. Deletions cut 2 bases from V and 7 bases from J, with 15 bases between. The CDR3 spans 15 residues. The V gene's germline CDR1 is SNHLY and CDR2 FYNNEI. The CDR3 sequence: CASSESRVAGQPQHF. Written as DNA, the CDR3 is TGTGCCAGCAGTGAATCCAGGGTGGCTGGGCAGCCCCAGCATTTT.